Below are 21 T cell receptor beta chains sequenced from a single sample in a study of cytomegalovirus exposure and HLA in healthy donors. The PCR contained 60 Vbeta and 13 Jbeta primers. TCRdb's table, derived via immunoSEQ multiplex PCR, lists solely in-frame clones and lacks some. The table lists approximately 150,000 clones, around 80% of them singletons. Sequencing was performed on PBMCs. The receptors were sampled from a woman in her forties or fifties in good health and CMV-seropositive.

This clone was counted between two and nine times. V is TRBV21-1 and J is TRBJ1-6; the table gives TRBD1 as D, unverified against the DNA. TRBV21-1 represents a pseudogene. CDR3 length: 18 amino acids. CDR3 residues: CASSNRQVEPSYNSPLHF. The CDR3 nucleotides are TGTGCCAGCAGCAACCGACAGGTGGAACCCTCCTATAATTCACCCCTCCACTTT.

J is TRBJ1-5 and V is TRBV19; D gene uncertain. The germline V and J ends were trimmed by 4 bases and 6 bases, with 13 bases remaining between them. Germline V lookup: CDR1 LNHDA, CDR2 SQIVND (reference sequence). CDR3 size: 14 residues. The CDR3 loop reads CASSTDVAVQPQHF. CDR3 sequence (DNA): TGTGCCAGTAGTACAGACGTGGCGGTTCAGCCCCAGCATTTT.

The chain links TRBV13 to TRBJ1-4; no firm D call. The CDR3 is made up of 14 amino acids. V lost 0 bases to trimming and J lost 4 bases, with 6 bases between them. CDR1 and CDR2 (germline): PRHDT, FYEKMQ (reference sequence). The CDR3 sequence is CASSLGRFNEKLFF. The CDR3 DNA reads TGTGCCAGCAGCTTAGGCAGGTTTAATGAAAAACTGTTTTTT.

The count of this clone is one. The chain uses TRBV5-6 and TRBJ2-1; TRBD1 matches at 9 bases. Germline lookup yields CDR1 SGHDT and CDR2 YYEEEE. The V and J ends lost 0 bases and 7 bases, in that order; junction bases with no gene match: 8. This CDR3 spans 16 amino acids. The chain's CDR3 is CASSLATGGSGNEQFF. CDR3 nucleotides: TGTGCCAGCAGCTTGGCTACAGGGGGCAGTGGTAATGAGCAGTTCTTC.

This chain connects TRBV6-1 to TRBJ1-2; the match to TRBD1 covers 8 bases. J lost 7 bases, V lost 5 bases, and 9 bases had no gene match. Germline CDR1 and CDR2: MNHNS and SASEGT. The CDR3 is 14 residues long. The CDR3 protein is CASSPQGVSLGYTF. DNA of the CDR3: TGTGCCAGCAGTCCACAGGGGGTGAGCCTTGGCTACACCTTC.

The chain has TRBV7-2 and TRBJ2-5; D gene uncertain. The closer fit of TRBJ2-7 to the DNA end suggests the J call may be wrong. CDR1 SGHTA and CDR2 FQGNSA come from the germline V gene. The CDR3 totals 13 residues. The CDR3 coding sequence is TGTGCCAGCAGCCGCACGCGGTCCTACGAGCAGTACTTC. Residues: CASSRTRSYEQYF.

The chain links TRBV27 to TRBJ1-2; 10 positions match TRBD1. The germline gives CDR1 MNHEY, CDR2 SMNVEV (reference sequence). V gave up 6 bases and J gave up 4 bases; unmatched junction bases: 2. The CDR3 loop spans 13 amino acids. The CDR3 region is CASRGQGFYGYTF. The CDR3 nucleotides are TGTGCCAGCAGGGGACAGGGGTTCTATGGCTACACCTTC.

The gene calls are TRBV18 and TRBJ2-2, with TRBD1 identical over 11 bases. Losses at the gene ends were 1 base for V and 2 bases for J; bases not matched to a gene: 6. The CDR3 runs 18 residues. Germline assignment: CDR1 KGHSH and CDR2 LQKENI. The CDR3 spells CASSPLTGTGGNTGELFF. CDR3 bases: TGTGCCAGCTCACCACTAACCGGGACAGGGGGAAACACCGGGGAGCTGTTTTTT.

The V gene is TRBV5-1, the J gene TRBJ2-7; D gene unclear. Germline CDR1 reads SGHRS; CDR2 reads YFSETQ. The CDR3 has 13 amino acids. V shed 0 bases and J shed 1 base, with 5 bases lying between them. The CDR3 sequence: CASSLDRSYEQYF. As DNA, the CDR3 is TGCGCCAGCAGCTTGGATAGATCCTACGAGCAGTACTTC. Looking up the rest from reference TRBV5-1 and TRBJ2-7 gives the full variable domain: KAGVTQTPRYLIKTRGQQVTLSCSPISGHRSVSWYQQTPGQGLQFLFEYFSETQRNKGNFPGRFSGRQFSNSRSEMNVSTLELGDSALYLCASSLDRSYEQYFGPGTRLTVT.

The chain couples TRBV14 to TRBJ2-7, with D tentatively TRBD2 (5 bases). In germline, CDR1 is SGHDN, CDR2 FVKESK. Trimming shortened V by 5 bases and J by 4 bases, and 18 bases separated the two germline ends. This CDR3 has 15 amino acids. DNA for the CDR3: TGTGCCAGCAGCGCCATGGGTGGGAGCGGTTACGAGCAGTACTTC. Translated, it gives CASSAMGGSGYEQYF.

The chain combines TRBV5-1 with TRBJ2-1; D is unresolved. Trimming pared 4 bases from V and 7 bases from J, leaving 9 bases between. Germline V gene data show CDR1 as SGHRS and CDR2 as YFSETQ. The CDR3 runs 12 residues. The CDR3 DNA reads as TGCGCCAGCAGCGCCAGTTTGAATGAGCAGTTCTTC. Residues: CASSASLNEQFF.

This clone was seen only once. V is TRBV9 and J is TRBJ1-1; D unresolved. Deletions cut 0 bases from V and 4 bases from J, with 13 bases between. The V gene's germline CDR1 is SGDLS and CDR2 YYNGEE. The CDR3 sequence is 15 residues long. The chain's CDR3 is CASSVGAARATEAFF. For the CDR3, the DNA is TGTGCCAGCAGCGTAGGGGCGGCGAGGGCCACTGAAGCTTTCTTT.

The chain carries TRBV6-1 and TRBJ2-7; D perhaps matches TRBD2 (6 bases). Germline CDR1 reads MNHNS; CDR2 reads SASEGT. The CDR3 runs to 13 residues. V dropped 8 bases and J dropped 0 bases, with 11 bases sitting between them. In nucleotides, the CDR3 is TGTGCCAGCGCGGAGGGTATCTCCTACGAGCAGTACTTC. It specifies CASAEGISYEQYF.

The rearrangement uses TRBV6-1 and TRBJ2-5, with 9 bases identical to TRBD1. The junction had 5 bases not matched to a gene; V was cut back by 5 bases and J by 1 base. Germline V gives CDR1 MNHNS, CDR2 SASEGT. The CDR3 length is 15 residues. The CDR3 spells CASSQTQGAQETQYF. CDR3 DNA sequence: TGTGCCAGCAGTCAGACACAGGGGGCCCAAGAGACCCAGTACTTC.

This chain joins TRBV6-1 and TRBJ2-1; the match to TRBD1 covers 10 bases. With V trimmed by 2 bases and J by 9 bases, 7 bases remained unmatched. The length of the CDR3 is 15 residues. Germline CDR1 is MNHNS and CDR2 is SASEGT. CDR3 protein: CASSELGTGEGEQFF. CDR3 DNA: TGTGCCAGCAGTGAATTGGGGACAGGGGAGGGTGAGCAGTTCTTC.

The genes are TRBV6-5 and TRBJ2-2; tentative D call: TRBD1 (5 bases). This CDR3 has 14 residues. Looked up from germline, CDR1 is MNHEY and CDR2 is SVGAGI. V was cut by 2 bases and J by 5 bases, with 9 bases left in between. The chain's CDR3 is CASSYLGLTGELFF. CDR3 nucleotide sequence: TGTGCCAGCAGTTACCTGGGGCTGACCGGGGAGCTGTTTTTT.

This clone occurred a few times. The CDR3 loop reads CASSSVGGIYNEQFF. DNA of the CDR3: TGTGCCAGCAGCTCCGTAGGGGGAATCTACAATGAGCAGTTCTTC. This rearrangement joins TRBV7-2 to TRBJ2-1, with a possible D match to TRBD1 (6 bases). Deletions cut 4 bases from V and 3 bases from J, with 13 bases between. There are 15 residues in the CDR3. Germline-derived CDR1 and CDR2 are SGHTA and FQGNSA.

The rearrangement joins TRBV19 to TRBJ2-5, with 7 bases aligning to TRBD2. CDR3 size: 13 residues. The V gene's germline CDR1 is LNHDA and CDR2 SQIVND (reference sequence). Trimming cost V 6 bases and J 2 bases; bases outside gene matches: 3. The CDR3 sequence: CASSGGFQETQYF. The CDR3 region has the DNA TGTGCCAGTAGCGGGGGGTTTCAAGAGACCCAGTACTTC.

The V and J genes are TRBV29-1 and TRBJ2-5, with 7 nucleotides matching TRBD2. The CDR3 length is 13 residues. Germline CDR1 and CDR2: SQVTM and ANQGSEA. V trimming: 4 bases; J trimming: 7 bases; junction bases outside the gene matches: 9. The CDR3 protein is CSVGGGQLGTQYF. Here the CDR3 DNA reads TGCAGCGTTGGGGGAGGGCAGCTCGGGACCCAGTACTTC.

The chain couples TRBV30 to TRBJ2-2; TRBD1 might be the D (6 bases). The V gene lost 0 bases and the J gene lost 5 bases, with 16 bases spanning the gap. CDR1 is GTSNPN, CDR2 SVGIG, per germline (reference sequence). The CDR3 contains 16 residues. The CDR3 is CAWSVMKGVGTGELFF. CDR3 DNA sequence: TGTGCCTGGAGTGTAATGAAGGGGGTTGGGACCGGGGAGCTGTTTTTT.

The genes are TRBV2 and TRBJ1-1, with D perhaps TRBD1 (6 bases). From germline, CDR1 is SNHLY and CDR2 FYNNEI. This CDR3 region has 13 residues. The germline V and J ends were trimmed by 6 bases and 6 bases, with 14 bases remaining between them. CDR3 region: CASSNQGWSEAFF. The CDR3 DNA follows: TGTGCCAGCAGCAATCAGGGGTGGTCTGAAGCTTTCTTT. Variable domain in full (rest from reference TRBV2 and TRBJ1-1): EPEVTQTPSHQVTQMGQEVILRCVPISNHLYFYWYRQILGQKVEFLVSFYNNEISEKSEIFDDQFSVERPDGSNFTLKIRSTKLEDSAMYFCASSNQGWSEAFFGQGTRLTVV.